This T cell receptor (beta chain) was sequenced in a study of regulatory T cells in long-lasting Graves disease. This clonotype was found many times. Time point in this sample: newly diagnosed GD, antithyroid drugs for less than 3 months. Making the TCR library involved RNA that had been extracted from PBMCs. CDR3-region Arm-PCR and iRepertoire HTBI primers produced the TCR beta libraries. From the multiplex PCR reads, TCRdb called clonotypes with MiXCR, one entry per CDR3 protein. The table has about 420,000 distinct CDR3 sequences, 16% seen once. The same sample was also studied in work on T cells in Graves' hyperthyroidism and ophthalmopathy. Turning to that study: Over 18 months, lack of ophthalmopathy progression marked Graves' hyperthyroidism as stable. With the HTBI primer set, the TCR CDR3 went through a first round of RT-PCR. Most thyroid clonotypes with frequency above 0.001 were detected in blood. It was a median 6.5 months before onset that the model predicted ophthalmopathy.

The receptor was isolated from a woman aged 18-29 years with Graves disease. Sequenced material: peripheral blood mononuclear cells (PBMCs), taken at new diagnosis, from a patient treated with antithyroid drugs.

The CDR3: CASSWMNTEAFF. In DNA, the CDR3 is TGTGCCAGCAGCTGGATGAACACTGAAGCTTTCTTT. The chain carries TRBV5-5 and TRBJ1-1, with unresolved D. The V and J ends lost 3 bases and 0 bases respectively, with 3 bases between them. The CDR3 spans 12 residues. The V gene's germline CDR1 is SGHKS and CDR2 YYEKEE (reference sequence).